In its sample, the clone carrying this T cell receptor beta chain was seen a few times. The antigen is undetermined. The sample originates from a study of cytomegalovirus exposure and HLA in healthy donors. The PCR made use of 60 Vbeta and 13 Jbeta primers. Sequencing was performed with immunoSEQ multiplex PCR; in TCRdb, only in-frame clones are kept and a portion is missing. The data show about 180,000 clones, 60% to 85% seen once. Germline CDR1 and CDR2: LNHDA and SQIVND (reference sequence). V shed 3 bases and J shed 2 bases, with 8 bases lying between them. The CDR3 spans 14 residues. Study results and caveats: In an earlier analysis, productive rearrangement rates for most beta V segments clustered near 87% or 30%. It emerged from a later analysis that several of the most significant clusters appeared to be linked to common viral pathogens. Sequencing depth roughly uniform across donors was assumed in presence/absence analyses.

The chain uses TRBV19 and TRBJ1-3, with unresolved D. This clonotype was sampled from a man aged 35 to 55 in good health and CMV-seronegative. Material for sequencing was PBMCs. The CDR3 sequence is CASSMKSAGNTIYF. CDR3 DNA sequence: TGTGCCAGTAGTATGAAATCGGCTGGAAACACCATATATTTT.